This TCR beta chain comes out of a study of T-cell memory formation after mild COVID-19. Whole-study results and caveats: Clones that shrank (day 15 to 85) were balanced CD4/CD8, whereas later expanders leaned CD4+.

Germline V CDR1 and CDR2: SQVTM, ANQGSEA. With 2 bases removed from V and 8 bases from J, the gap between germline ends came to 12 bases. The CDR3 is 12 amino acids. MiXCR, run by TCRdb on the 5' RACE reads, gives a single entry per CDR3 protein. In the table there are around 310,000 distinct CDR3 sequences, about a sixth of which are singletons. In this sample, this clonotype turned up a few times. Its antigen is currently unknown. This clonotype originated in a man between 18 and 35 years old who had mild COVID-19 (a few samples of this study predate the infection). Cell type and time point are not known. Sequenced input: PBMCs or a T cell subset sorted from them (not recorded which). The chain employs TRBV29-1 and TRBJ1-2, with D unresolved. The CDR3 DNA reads TGCAGCGTTGAACGGACGGGGTTGGGCTACACCTTC. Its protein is CSVERTGLGYTF. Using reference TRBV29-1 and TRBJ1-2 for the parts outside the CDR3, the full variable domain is SAVISQKPSRDICQRGTSLTIQCQVDSQVTMMFWYRQQPGQSLTLIATANQGSEATYESGFVIDKFPISRPNLTFSTLTVSNMSPEDSSIYLCSVERTGLGYTFGSGTRLTVV.